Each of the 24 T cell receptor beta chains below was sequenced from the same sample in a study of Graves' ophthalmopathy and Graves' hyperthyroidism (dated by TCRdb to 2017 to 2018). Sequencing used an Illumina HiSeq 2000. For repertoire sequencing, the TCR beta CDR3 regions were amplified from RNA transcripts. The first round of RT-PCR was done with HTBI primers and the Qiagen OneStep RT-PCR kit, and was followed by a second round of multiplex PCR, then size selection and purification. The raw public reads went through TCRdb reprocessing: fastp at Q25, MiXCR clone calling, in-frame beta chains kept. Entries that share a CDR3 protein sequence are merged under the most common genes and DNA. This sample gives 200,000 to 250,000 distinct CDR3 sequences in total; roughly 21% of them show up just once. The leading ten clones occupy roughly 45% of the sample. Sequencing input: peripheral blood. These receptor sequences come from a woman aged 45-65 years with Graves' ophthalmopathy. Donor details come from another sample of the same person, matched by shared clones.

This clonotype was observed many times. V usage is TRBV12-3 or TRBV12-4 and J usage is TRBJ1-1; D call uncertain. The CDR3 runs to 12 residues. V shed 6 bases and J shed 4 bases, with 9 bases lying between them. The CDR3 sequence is CASSLRPTEAFF. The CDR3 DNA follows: TGTGCCAGCAGCCTAAGGCCCACTGAAGCTTTCTTT.

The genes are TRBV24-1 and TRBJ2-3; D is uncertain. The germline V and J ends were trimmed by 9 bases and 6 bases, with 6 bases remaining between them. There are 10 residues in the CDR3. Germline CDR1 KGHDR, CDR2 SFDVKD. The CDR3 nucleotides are TGTGCCACCCGAATGGATACGCAGTATTTT. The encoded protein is CATRMDTQYF.

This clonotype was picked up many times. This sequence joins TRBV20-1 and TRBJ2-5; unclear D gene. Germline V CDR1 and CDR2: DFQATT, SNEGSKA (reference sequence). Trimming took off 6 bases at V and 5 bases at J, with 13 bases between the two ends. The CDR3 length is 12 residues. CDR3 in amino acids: CSAEGSFETQYF. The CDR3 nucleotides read TGCAGTGCGGAAGGTAGTTTTGAGACCCAGTACTTC.

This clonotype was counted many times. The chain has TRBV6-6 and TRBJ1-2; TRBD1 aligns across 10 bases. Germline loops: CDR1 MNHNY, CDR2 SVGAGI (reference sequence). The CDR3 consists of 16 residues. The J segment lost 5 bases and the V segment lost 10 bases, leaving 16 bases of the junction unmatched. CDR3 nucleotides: TGTGCCACCTTTGGGGGACAGGGGACAATCCTTTATGGCTACACCTTC. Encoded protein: CATFGGQGTILYGYTF.

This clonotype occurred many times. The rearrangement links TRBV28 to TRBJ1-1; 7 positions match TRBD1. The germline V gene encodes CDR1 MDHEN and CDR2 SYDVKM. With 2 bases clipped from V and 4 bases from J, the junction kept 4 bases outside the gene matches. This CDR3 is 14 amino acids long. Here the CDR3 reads CASSLPRGVTEAFF. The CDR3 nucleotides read TGTGCCAGCAGTTTACCCAGGGGGGTCACTGAAGCTTTCTTT.

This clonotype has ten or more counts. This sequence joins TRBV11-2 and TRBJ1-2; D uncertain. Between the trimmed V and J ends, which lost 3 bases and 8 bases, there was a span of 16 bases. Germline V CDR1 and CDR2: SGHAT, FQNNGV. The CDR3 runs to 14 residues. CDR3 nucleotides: TGTGCCAGCAGCTTTGAGCGGCACCCTCAAGGCTACACCTTC. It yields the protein CASSFERHPQGYTF.

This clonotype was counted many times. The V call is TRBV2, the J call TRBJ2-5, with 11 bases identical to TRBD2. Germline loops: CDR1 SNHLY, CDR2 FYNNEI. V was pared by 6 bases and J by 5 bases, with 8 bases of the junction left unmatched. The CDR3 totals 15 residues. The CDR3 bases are TGTGCCAGCAGAGGGGGACTAGCGGAGGCGGAGACCCAGTACTTC. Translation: CASRGGLAEAETQYF.

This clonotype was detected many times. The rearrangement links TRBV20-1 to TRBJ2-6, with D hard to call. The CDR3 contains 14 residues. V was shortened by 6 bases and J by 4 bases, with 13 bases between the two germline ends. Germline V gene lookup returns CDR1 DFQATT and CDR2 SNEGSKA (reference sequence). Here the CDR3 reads CSATHGEGANVLTF. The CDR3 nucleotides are TGCAGTGCGACACACGGCGAAGGGGCCAACGTCCTGACTTTC.

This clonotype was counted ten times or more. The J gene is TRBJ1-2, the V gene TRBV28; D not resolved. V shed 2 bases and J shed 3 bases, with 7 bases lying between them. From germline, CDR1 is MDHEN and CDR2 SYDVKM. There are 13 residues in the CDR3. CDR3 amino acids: CASSLRKDYGYTF. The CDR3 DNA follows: TGTGCCAGCAGTTTACGGAAGGACTATGGCTACACCTTC.

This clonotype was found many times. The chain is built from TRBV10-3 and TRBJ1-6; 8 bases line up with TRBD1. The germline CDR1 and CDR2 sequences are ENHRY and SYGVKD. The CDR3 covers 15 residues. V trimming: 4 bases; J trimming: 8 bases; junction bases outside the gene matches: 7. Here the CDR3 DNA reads TGTGCCATCAGTGGTACGACAGGGGTCGATTCACCCCTCCACTTT. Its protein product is CAISGTTGVDSPLHF.

CDR3 DNA sequence: TGTGCCAGCAGTTTAGGTCGGGGGGGCGCAGAGACCCAGTACTTC. Residues: CASSLGRGGAETQYF. The chain joins TRBV12-3 or TRBV12-4 to TRBJ2-5; 8 bases line up with TRBD2. V lost 1 base and J lost 4; bases outside the gene matches: 5. The CDR3 covers 15 residues.

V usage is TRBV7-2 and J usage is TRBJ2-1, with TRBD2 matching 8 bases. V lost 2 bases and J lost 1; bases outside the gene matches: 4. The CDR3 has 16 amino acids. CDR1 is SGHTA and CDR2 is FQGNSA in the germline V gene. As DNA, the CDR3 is TGTGCCAGCAGCTTAAGCGGGAGCGGGTCCTACAATGAGCAGTTCTTC. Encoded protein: CASSLSGSGSYNEQFF.

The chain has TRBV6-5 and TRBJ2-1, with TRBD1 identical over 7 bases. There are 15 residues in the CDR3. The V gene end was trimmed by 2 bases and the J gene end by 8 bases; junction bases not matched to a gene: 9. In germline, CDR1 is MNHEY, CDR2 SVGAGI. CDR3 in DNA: TGTGCCAGCAGTTACGACTCCTGGGACAGCTATGAGCAGTTCTTC. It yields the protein CASSYDSWDSYEQFF.

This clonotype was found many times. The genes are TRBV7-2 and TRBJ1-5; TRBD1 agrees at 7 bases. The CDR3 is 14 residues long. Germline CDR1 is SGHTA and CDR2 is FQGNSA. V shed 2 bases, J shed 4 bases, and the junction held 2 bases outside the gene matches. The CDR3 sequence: CASSLTGANQPQHF. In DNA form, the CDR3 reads TGTGCCAGCAGCTTAACAGGGGCAAATCAGCCCCAGCATTTT.

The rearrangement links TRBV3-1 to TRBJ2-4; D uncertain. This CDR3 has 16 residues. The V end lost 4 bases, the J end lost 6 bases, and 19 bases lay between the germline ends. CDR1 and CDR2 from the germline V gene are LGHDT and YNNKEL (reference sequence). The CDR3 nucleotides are TGTGCCAGCAGCCTCTCAGCAGTTGGGAAAGGAAACATTCAGTACTTC. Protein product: CASSLSAVGKGNIQYF.

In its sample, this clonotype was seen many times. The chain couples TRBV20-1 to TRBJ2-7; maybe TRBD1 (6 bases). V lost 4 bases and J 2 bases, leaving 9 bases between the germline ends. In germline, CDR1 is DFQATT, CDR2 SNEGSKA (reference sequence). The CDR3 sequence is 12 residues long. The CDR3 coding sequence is TGCAGTGCTACGGACAGAACCTACGAGCAGTACTTC. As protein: CSATDRTYEQYF.

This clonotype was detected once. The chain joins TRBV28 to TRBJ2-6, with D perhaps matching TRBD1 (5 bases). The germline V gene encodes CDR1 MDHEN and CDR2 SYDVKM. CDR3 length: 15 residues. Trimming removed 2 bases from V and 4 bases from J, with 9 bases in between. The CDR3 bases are TGTGCCAGCAGTTTACAGGGCTTCGGGGCCAACGTCCTGACTTTC. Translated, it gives CASSLQGFGANVLTF.

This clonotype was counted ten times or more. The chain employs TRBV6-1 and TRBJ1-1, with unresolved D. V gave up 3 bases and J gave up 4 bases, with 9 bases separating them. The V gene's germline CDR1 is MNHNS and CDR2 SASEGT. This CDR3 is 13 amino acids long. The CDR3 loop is CASSDWPGTEAFF. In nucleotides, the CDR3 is TGTGCCAGCAGTGACTGGCCGGGCACTGAAGCTTTCTTT.

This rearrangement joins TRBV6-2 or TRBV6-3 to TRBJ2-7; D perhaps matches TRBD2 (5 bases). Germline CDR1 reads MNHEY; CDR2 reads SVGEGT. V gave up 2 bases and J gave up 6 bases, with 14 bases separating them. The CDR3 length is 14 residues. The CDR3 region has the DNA TGTGCCAGCAGTTACGAAGCGGATATCATCGAGCAGTACTTC. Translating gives CASSYEADIIEQYF.

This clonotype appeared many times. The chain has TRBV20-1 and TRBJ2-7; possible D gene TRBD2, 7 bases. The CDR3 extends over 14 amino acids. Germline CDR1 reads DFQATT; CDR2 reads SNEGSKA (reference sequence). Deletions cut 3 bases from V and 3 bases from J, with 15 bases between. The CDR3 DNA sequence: TGCAGTGCTAGGGAGGGGGAGGGACACTACGAGCAGTACTTC. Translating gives CSAREGEGHYEQYF.

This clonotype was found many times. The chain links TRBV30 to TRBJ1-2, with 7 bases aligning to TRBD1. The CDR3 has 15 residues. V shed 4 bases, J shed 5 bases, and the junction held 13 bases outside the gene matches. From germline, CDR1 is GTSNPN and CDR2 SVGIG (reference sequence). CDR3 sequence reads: CAWKPLDRAEYGYTF. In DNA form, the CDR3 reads TGTGCCTGGAAGCCCCTCGACAGGGCCGAGTATGGCTACACCTTC.

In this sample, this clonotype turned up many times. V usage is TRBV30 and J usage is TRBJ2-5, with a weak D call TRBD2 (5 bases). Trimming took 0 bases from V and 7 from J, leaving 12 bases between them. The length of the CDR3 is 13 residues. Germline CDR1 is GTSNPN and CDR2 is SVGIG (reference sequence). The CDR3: CAWSVRGRVTQYF. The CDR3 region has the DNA TGTGCCTGGAGTGTACGTGGGCGGGTGACCCAGTACTTC.

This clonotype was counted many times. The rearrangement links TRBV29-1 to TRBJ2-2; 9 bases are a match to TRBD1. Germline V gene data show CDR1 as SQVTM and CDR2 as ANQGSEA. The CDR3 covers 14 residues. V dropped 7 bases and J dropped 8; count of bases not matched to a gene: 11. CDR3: CSAVGQGISGELFF. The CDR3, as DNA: TGCAGCGCTGTAGGACAGGGGATATCGGGGGAGCTGTTTTTT.

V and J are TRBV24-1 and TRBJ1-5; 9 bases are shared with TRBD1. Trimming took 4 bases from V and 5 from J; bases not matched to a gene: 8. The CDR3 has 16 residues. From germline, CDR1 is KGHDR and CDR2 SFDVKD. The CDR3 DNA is TGTGCCACCAGTGACGCCGCCGGGACAGGGCATCAGCCCCAGCATTTT. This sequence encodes CATSDAAGTGHQPQHF.